This passage covers 6 T cell receptor beta chains from one sample sequenced in a study of CXCR3-negative and CXCR3-positive naive CD8 T cells. Findings and caveats of the study: When CXCR3-positive naive cells were set against CXCR3-negative naive cells, the former had more hydrophobic TRB CDR3s.

It was by 5' RACE with UMI labels that the TRB cDNA libraries were prepared. TCRdb reprocessed the 5' RACE reads; each CDR3 protein has one entry and no DNA is given. The ten top clones account for less than 0.55%, within a sample of over 150,000 distinct CDR3 sequences. These TCRs are of unknown antigen specificity. Material for sequencing was naive CXCR3+ CD8+ T cells from blood. Described subset: CD45RO-CCR7+CD27+CD95- naive CD8+ T cells expressing CXCR3 (TNR3+). The receptors come from a human donor in good health. Some clones in this sample may be carry-over from other donors' samples.

CDR3 amino acids: CASSSLNQPQHF. The V gene is TRBV28, the J gene TRBJ1-5. Germline V gene data show CDR1 as MDHEN and CDR2 as SYDVKM. This CDR3 region has 12 residues.

The chain couples TRBV19 to TRBJ1-1; TCRdb returns TRBD1, unconfirmable since there is no DNA. CDR1 LNHDA and CDR2 SQIVND come from the germline V gene (reference sequence). The CDR3 totals 12 residues. CDR3 loop: CASRAGYTEAFF.

The chain recombines TRBV7-3 with TRBJ2-1; TCRdb outputs TRBD2, but without DNA this stays unchecked. This CDR3 is 14 amino acids long. The V gene's germline CDR1 is SGHTA and CDR2 FQGTGA. CDR3 loop: CASSPGLAGDEQFF. The variable domain in full, completed from reference TRBV7-3 and TRBJ2-1, reads GAGVSQTPSNKVTEKGKYVELRCDPISGHTALYWYRQSLGQGPEFLIYFQGTGAADDSGLPNDRFFAVRPEGSVSTLKIQRTERGDSAVYLCASSPGLAGDEQFFGPGTRLTVL.

The chain is built from TRBV25-1 and TRBJ1-1; TCRdb selects TRBD1, and the lack of DNA leaves this call unchecked. Germline values: CDR1 MGHDK, CDR2 SYGVNS. The CDR3 loop spans 18 amino acids. CDR3 sequence: CASSPRDRPYGVNTEAFF.

The chain has TRBV19 and TRBJ2-7; TCRdb's D gene call, TRBD2, goes unchecked for lack of DNA. This CDR3 contains 15 residues. Germline CDR1 and CDR2: LNHDA and SQIVND (reference sequence). CDR3 in amino acids: CASNVAGGFIYEQYF.

V gene TRBV7-2 combines with J gene TRBJ2-7; lacking DNA, the TRBD1 call made by TCRdb goes unchecked. Per germline, CDR1 SGHTA and CDR2 FQGNSA. CDR3 length: 18 amino acids. CDR3 sequence reads: CASSLDGTGGFLLDEQYF.